Listed below are T cell receptor beta chains from one sample, sequenced in a study of shared clonotypes between healthy human individuals. TCRdb's copy holds only in-frame clones and misses some; the assay was immunoSEQ multiplex PCR. This table holds over a million clones, approximately 70% found once. Material for sequencing was memory CD4+ T cells sorted from blood. The receptors shown here come from a man aged 18 to 30 in good health. Each CDR3 is given with its conserved first and last residue. A D gene is named only where the DNA matches it firmly. Only part of the rows carry a size: once, few, many, or a class if the clone is expanded.

NA,NA,TRBV5-4,TRBJ1-1,TGTGCCAGCAGCAGAACAGGCCTAACTGAAGCTTTCTTT,CASSRTGLTEAFF
NA,NA,TRBV2,TRBJ1-6,TGTGCCAGCAGCCTGACAAACCATAATTCACCCCTCCACTTT,CASSLTNHNSPLHF
once,NA,TRBV6-6,TRBJ1-6,TGTGCCAGCAGTTACTCGGGACCGGGGGCCAATTCACCCCTCCACTTT,CASSYSGPGANSPLHF
NA,TRBD2,TRBV27,TRBJ2-1,TGTGCCAGCAGTTTAGCTAGCGGTTCCTACAATGAGCAGTTCTTC,CASSLASGSYNEQFF
NA,NA,TRBV5-1,TRBJ1-1,TGCGCCAGCAGCTTGGAGACATATCCCCAGAACACTGAAGCTTTCTTT,CASSLETYPQNTEAFF
NA,NA,TRBV5-6,TRBJ1-2,TGTGCCAGCAGCTTGGGCAGGGGAAACTATGGCTACACCTTC,CASSLGRGNYGYTF
NA,NA,TRBV6-1,TRBJ1-1,TGTGCCAGCAGTGAAGCGTCCAGGTCCTGCTTTGAAGCTTTCTTT,CASSEASRSCFEAFF
once,NA,TRBV30,TRBJ1-3,TGTGCCTGCCGGGACCCAGGTGGCTCTGGAAACACCATATATTTT,CACRDPGGSGNTIYF
once,NA,TRBV7-2,TRBJ2-3,TGTGCCAGCAGTTTAACTAGAGCCGCAGATACGCAGTATTTT,CASSLTRAADTQYF
NA,NA,TRBV10-2,TRBJ2-5,TGCGCCAGCAGACGGGGTCAAGAGACCCAGTACTTC,CASRRGQETQYF
NA,TRBD1,TRBV19,TRBJ2-3,TGTGCCAGTGACCGGACAGGGCGGACAGATACGCAGTATTTT,CASDRTGRTDTQYF
NA,NA,TRBV30,TRBJ2-6,TGTGCCTGGAGTGTAGGTAGGACTGGGGCCAACGTCCTGACTTTC,CAWSVGRTGANVLTF
NA,NA,TRBV11-3,TRBJ1-5,TGTGCCAGCAGCGCAGGGAGATGGCAGCCCCAGCATTTT,CASSAGRWQPQHF
NA,TRBD2,TRBV25-1,TRBJ2-5,TGTGCCAGCAGTGAGACTAGCGGGTTGTGGGGGGAGACCCAGTACTTC,CASSETSGLWGETQYF
few,NA,TRBV6-5,TRBJ1-6,TGTGCCAGCCGAGTTACTTTTAATTCCAATTCACCCCTCCACTTT,CASRVTFNSNSPLHF
few,TRBD2,TRBV7-9,TRBJ2-3,TGTGCCAGCAGCTTGGCGGGAGCTGGCACAGATACGCAGTATTTT,CASSLAGAGTDTQYF
once,NA,TRBV7-7,TRBJ2-3,TGTGCTAGCAGCAAAGGGGGGGCCAAATCCGATACGCAGTATTTT,CASSKGGAKSDTQYF
NA,TRBD2,TRBV30,TRBJ2-2,TGTGCCTGGAGTGCGGCCGGGAGGGCCTTGAACACCGGGGAGCTGTTTTTT,CAWSAAGRALNTGELFF
NA,NA,TRBV25-1,TRBJ2-7,TGTGCCAGCAGTGATATTGGCACAAGTTCCGAGCAGTACTTC,CASSDIGTSSEQYF
NA,NA,TRBV30,TRBJ1-4,TGTGCCTGGAGCGCGGGAGGGGCCCAGAGTGAAAAACTGTTTTTT,CAWSAGGAQSEKLFF
NA,NA,TRBV2,TRBJ1-6,TGTGCCAGCACGGTGACCCCAATTGGGTCACCCCTCCACTTT,CASTVTPIGSPLHF
NA,NA,TRBV5-5,TRBJ2-1,TGTGCCAGCAGCTTGTCAGGGGCGAACTACAATGAGCAGTTCTTC,CASSLSGANYNEQFF
NA,TRBD1,TRBV19,TRBJ1-2,TGTGCCAGTAGTAACTGGGACAGGGATGGCTACACCTTC,CASSNWDRDGYTF
once,TRBD1,TRBV11-2,TRBJ1-2,TGTGCCAGCAGCTTAGGGGCGGACAGGGGGCCAAGTGGCTACACCTTC,CASSLGADRGPSGYTF
NA,TRBD1,TRBV7-3,TRBJ2-3,TGTGCCAGCAGCATGACAGGGGATGTCGATACGCAGTATTTT,CASSMTGDVDTQYF
many,NA,TRBV4-3,TRBJ2-5,TGCGCCAGCAGCCAAGATCGTTGGCGGGAACAGTACTTC,CASSQDRWREQYF
once,NA,TRBV6-5,TRBJ2-7,TGTGCCAGCAGTAACCTGGACGGCTCCTACGAGCAGTACTTC,CASSNLDGSYEQYF
NA,TRBD1,TRBV29-1,TRBJ2-7,TGCAGCGTCAGGGGACAGGGGTTCTACGAGCAGTACTTC,CSVRGQGFYEQYF
NA,NA,TRBV18,TRBJ2-3,TGTGCCAGCTCACCGTGGGGGGGCGTGGATACGCAGTATTTT,CASSPWGGVDTQYF
NA,NA,TRBV7-7,TRBJ2-2,TGTGCTAGCAGCTTGGGCGGGGTGAACACCGGGGAGCTGTTTTTT,CASSLGGVNTGELFF
once,TRBD2,TRBV19,TRBJ2-2,TGTGCCAGTAGTAATACGGGGGGTACCGGGGAGCTGTTTTTT,CASSNTGGTGELFF
many,TRBD1,TRBV11-2,TRBJ2-2,TGTGCCAGCAGCTTAGAATCACAGGGGACCGGGGAGCTGTTTTTT,CASSLESQGTGELFF
few,NA,TRBV5-1,TRBJ2-3,TGCGCCAGCAGCTTGGCCAGTGGCCTCACAGATACGCAGTATTTT,CASSLASGLTDTQYF
NA,NA,TRBV7-2,TRBJ2-2,TGTGCCAGCAGCTTAGAGCCCGCGTCCGGGGAGCTGTTTTTT,CASSLEPASGELFF
NA,TRBD1,TRBV29-1,TRBJ1-1,TGCAGCGTCCCCACGGCAGGGGGCCTAAACACTGAAGCTTTCTTT,CSVPTAGGLNTEAFF
NA,TRBD1,TRBV10-2,TRBJ2-2,TGCGCCAGCAGACGACAGGGGGCAAACACCGGGGAGCTGTTTTTT,CASRRQGANTGELFF
NA,NA,TRBV9,TRBJ1-3,TGTGCCAGCAGCAAACAAACCCCTGGAAACACCATATATTTT,CASSKQTPGNTIYF
NA,TRBD1,TRBV5-4,TRBJ1-4,TGTGCCAGCAGCTCCGGGGACAGGGGCGAAAAACTGTTTTTT,CASSSGDRGEKLFF
NA,NA,TRBV2,TRBJ2-2,TGTGCCAGCAGTTTACAGGGAAAGCTCGGGGAGCTGTTTTTT,CASSLQGKLGELFF
NA,TRBD1,TRBV5-5,TRBJ1-2,TGTGCCAGCAGCTTTCCCGAAGGGACAGCCCAGGGAACCTTC,CASSFPEGTAQGTF
once,NA,TRBV5-1,TRBJ2-3,TGCGCCAGCAGCTTGGGGACTGTGCGGAGCACAGATACGCAGTATTTT,CASSLGTVRSTDTQYF